This T cell receptor (beta chain) was found in a study of shared clonotypes between healthy human individuals. Whole-study findings and limits: A generally larger estimated richness was seen in naive subsets than in memory subsets.

About this clone: Its antigen is unknown. Other DNA sequences of this sample code for an identical CDR3.

The data were produced by immunoSEQ multiplex PCR, yet TCRdb's version contains in-frame clones alone and is incomplete. The sample records 2,500,000 or so clones, approximately 94% being singletons. The investigators split CD4+ cells into a CD45RA+ naive subset and a CD45RA-negative memory subset. Germline V CDR1 and CDR2: SGHNT, YYREEE (reference sequence). Losses at the gene ends were 4 bases for V and 2 bases for J; bases not matched to a gene: 5. The CDR3 runs 15 residues. The clonotype comes from a man aged 18 to 30 in good health. The sample consisted of naive CD4+ T cells sorted from blood. Subset of the sample: CD45RA+ positively selected. The chain employs TRBV5-4 and TRBJ1-5; 8 nucleotides agree with TRBD1. In DNA form, the CDR3 reads TGTGCCAGCAGCCTGACAGGGGAGGGCAATCAGCCCCAGCATTTT. As protein: CASSLTGEGNQPQHF.